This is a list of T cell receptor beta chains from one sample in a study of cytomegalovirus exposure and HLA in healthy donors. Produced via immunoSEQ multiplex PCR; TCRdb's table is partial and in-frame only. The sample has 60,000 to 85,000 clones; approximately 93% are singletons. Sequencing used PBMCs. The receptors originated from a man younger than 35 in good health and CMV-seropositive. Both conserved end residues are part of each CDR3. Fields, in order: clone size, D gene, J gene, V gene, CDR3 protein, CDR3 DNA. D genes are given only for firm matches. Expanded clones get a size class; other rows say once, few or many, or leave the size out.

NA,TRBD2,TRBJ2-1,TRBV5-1,CASSSLGTSGYNEQFF,TGCGCCAGCAGCTCCCTCGGGACTAGCGGCTACAATGAGCAGTTCTTC
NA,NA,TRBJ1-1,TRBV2,CASRGNTNTEAFF,TGTGCCAGCAGGGGCAACACGAACACTGAAGCTTTCTTT
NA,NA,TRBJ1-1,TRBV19,CASSPGGRVEF,TGTGCCAGTAGCCCGGGAGGGAGAGTCGAGTTT
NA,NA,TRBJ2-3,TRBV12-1,CASSLEVSTDTQYF,TGTGCCAGCAGCCTGGAGGTTAGCACAGATACGCAGTATTTT
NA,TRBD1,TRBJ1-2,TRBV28,CASSRDRVYGYTF,TGTGCCAGCAGTCGGGACAGGGTTTATGGCTACACCTTC
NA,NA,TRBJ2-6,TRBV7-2,CASSLTGRAGANVLTF,TGTGCCAGCAGCCTCACCGGCCGGGCTGGGGCCAACGTCCTGACTTTC
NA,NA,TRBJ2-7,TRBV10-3,CAISDRFEQYF,TGTGCCATCAGTGACCGGTTTGAGCAGTACTTC
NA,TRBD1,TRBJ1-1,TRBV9,CASGQGGTEAFF,TGTGCCAGCGGACAGGGAGGAACTGAAGCTTTCTTT
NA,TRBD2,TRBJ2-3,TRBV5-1,CASSPGLAGPTDTQYF,TGCGCCAGCAGCCCGGGACTAGCGGGACCCACAGATACGCAGTATTTT
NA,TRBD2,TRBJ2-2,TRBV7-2,CASRRTSGRVNTGELFF,TGTGCCAGCAGAAGGACTAGCGGGAGGGTGAACACCGGGGAGCTGTTTTTT
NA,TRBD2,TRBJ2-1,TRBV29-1,CSVVLAELNNEQFF,TGCAGCGTTGTCCTAGCGGAGCTTAACAATGAGCAGTTCTTC
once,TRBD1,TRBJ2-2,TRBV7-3,CASSPGGANTGELFF,TGTGCCAGCAGCCCAGGGGGCGCGAACACCGGGGAGCTGTTTTTT
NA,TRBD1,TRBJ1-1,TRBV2,CASSYQDRGEAFF,TGTGCCAGCAGTTACCAGGACAGGGGTGAAGCTTTCTTT
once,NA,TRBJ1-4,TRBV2,CASSERGGPNEKLFF,TGTGCCAGCAGTGAACGGGGGGGACCTAATGAAAAACTGTTTTTT
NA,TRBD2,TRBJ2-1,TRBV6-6,CASSYGREGRNEQFF,TGTGCCAGCAGTTACGGGCGGGAGGGCCGGAATGAGCAGTTCTTC
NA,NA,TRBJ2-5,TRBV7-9,CASNQDSQETQYF,TGTGCCAGCAATCAGGACTCTCAAGAGACCCAGTACTTC
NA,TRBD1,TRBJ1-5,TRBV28,CASSLYRTGAGNQPQHF,TGTGCCAGCAGTTTATACAGGACAGGGGCCGGTAATCAGCCCCAGCATTTT
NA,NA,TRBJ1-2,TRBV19,CASSPQGVNGYTF,TGTGCCAGTAGCCCCCAGGGCGTCAATGGCTACACCTTC
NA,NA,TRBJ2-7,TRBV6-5,CASSYSNIREQYF,TGTGCCAGCAGTTACTCGAATATCAGGGAGCAGTACTTC
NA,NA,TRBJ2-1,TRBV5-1,CASSPFQGSYNEQFF,TGCGCCAGCAGCCCATTCCAGGGTTCCTACAATGAGCAGTTCTTC
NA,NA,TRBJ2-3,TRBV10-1,CASSDPPQDTQYF,TGCGCCAGCAGTGACCCACCACAAGATACGCAGTATTTT
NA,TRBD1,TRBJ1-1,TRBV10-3,CAIKAGQGGKNTEAFF,TGTGCCATCAAAGCCGGACAGGGTGGAAAGAACACTGAAGCTTTCTTT
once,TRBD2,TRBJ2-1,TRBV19,CASSLTDFGSGSPNEQFF,TGTGCCAGTAGTCTCACGGACTTTGGTAGCGGGAGTCCCAATGAGCAGTTCTTC
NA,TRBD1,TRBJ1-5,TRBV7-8,CASSRRTGRDQPQHF,TGTGCCAGCAGCAGACGGACAGGGCGGGATCAGCCCCAGCATTTT
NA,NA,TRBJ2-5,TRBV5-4,CASSYTGTDEETQYF,TGTGCCAGCAGCTACACCGGGACTGATGAAGAGACCCAGTACTTC
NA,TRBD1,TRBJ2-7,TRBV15,CATSTTGTGIYEQYF,TGTGCCACCAGCACCACCGGGACAGGGATCTACGAGCAGTACTTC
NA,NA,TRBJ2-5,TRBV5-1,CASSRGTAQETQYF,TGCGCCAGCAGCCGGGGGACAGCACAAGAGACCCAGTACTTC
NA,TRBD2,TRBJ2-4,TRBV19,CASSIGLAGSENIQYF,TGTGCCAGTAGTATAGGACTAGCGGGATCTGAAAACATTCAGTACTTC